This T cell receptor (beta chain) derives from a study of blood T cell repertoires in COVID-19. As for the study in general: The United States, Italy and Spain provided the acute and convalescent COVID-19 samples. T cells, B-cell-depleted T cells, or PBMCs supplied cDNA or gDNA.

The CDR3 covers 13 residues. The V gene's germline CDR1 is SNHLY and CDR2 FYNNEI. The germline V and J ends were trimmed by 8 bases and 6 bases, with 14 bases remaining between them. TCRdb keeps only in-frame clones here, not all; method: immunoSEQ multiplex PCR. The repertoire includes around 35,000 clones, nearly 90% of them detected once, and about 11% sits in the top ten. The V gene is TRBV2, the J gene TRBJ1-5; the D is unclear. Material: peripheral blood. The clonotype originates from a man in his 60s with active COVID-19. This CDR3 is CASQDSVGQPQHF. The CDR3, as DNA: TGTGCCAGCCAAGACTCGGTCGGTCAGCCCCAGCATTTT.